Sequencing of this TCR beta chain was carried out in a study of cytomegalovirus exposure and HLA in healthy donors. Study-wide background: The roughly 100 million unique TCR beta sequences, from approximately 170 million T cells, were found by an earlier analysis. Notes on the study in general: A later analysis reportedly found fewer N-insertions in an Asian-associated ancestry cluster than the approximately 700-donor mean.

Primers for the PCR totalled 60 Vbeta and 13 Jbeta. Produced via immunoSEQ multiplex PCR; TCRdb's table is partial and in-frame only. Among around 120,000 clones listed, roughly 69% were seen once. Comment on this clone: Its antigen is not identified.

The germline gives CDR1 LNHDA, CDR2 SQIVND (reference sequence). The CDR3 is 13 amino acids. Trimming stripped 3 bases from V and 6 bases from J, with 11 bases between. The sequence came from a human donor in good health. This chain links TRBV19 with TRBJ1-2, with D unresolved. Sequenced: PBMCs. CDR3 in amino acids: CASSMGARNGYTF. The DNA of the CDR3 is TGTGCCAGTAGTATGGGAGCGAGGAATGGCTACACCTTC.